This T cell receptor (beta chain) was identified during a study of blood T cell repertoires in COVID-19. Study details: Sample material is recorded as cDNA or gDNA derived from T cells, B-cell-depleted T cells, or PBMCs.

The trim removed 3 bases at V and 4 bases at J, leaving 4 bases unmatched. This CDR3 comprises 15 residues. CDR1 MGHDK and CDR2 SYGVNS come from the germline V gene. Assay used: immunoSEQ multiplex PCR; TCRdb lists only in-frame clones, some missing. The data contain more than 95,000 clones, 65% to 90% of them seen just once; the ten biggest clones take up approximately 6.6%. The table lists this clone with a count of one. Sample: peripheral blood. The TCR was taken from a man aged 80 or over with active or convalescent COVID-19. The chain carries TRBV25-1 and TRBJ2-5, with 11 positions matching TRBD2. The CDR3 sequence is CASSESLAGGETQYF. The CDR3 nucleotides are TGTGCCAGCAGTGAGAGCCTAGCGGGGGGAGAGACCCAGTACTTC. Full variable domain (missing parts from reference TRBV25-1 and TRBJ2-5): EADIYQTPRYLVIGTGKKITLECSQTMGHDKMYWYQQDPGMELHLIHYSYGVNSTEKGDLSSESTVSRIRTEHFPLTLESARPSHTSQYLCASSESLAGGETQYFGPGTRLLVL.